These 20 T cell receptor beta chains were all obtained from the same sample, sequenced in a study of blood T cell repertoires in COVID-19. TCRdb keeps only in-frame clones here, not all; method: immunoSEQ multiplex PCR. This sample has under 500,000 clones, with around 90% found just once. The sequenced sample consisted of PBMCs or T cells enriched from blood (not recorded which). The receptors shown here come from a young woman with acute COVID-19.

This clone was seen only a few times. The J gene is TRBJ2-1, the V gene TRBV6-4, with 8 bases matching TRBD2. CDR1 MRHNA and CDR2 SNTAGT come from the germline V gene. J lost 3 bases, V lost 4 bases, and 5 bases had no gene match. The CDR3 contains 15 residues. CDR3 DNA: TGTGCCAGCAGTGTGCGCGGGGGGATCTACAATGAGCAGTTCTTC. This encodes CASSVRGGIYNEQFF.

This clone was seen only a few times. The genes are TRBV2 and TRBJ1-1; D gene ambiguous. The CDR3 has 12 residues. Trimming removed 7 bases at V and 0 bases at J, with 6 bases between. Germline V gene lookup returns CDR1 SNHLY and CDR2 FYNNEI. In nucleotides, the CDR3 is TGTGCCAGCAAACGGTTGAACACTGAAGCTTTCTTT. Its protein is CASKRLNTEAFF.

V usage is TRBV5-4 and J usage is TRBJ2-3; 8 bases line up with TRBD1. Germline V gene lookup returns CDR1 SGHNT and CDR2 YYREEE (reference sequence). The junction had 3 bases not matched to a gene; V was cut back by 4 bases and J by 2 bases. The CDR3 extends over 14 amino acids. The CDR3 loop is CASSRDRFTDTQYF. The CDR3, as DNA: TGTGCCAGCAGCCGGGACAGGTTCACAGATACGCAGTATTTT.

The chain joins TRBV28 to TRBJ2-7, with D perhaps TRBD1 (5 bases). V was shortened by 4 bases and J by 4 bases, with 11 bases between the two germline ends. CDR1 and CDR2 (germline): MDHEN, SYDVKM. The CDR3 has 13 amino acids. DNA of the CDR3: TGTGCCAGCAGTTCTGGACAAGATTACGAGCAGTACTTC. Translated, it gives CASSSGQDYEQYF.

The V gene is TRBV5-6, the J gene TRBJ2-7; 8 bases are shared with TRBD1. The CDR3 is 15 amino acids. J lost 2 bases, V lost 2 bases, and 6 bases had no gene match. Germline CDR1 reads SGHDT; CDR2 reads YYEEEE. In nucleotides, the CDR3 is TGTGCCAGCAGCTTACTGGACAGGGCGACCTACGAGCAGTACTTC. Translating it yields CASSLLDRATYEQYF.

The gene calls are TRBV18 and TRBJ1-4, with D perhaps matching TRBD1 (5 bases). Trimming shortened V by 0 bases and J by 6 bases, and 11 bases separated the two germline ends. In germline, CDR1 is KGHSH, CDR2 LQKENI. CDR3 size: 15 residues. CDR3: CASSPPWTRYEKLFF. The CDR3 coding sequence is TGTGCCAGCTCACCACCCTGGACACGGTATGAAAAACTGTTTTTT.

The V and J genes are TRBV6-2 or TRBV6-3 and TRBJ1-1; D is possibly TRBD1 (5 bases). The germline V and J ends were trimmed by 6 bases and 3 bases, with 14 bases remaining between them. CDR3 length: 14 residues. CDR1 MNHEY and CDR2 SVGEGT come from the germline V gene. The CDR3 DNA follows: TGTGCCAGCAGCCCTTGGCAGGGCGACACTGAAGCTTTCTTT. Translating gives CASSPWQGDTEAFF.

This rearrangement joins TRBV5-5 to TRBJ1-4; 7 nucleotides line up with TRBD1. Germline CDR1 reads SGHKS; CDR2 reads YYEKEE (reference sequence). Trimming at V came to 0 bases and at J to 3 bases, leaving 2 bases not matched to a gene. This CDR3 has 15 residues. CDR3 in DNA: TGTGCCAGCAGCTTGGTAGGGACAGCTAATGAAAAACTGTTTTTT. Translating gives CASSLVGTANEKLFF.

This clone is a singleton in its sample. The chain combines TRBV2 with TRBJ2-1; TRBD2 matches 13 bases. The CDR3 has 16 amino acids. Germline V CDR1 and CDR2: SNHLY, FYNNEI. V lost 5 bases, J lost 6 bases, and 7 bases stayed unmatched. CDR3: CASSPWTSGSPNEQFF. The CDR3 DNA reads as TGTGCCAGCAGTCCGTGGACTAGCGGGAGTCCCAATGAGCAGTTCTTC. Full variable domain (remainder filled in from reference TRBV2 and TRBJ2-1): EPEVTQTPSHQVTQMGQEVILRCVPISNHLYFYWYRQILGQKVEFLVSFYNNEISEKSEIFDDQFSVERPDGSNFTLKIRSTKLEDSAMYFCASSPWTSGSPNEQFFGPGTRLTVL.

This CDR3 is CASSSSGGTHQPQHF. Written as DNA, the CDR3 is TGTGCCAGCAGCAGCTCCGGGGGGACTCATCAGCCCCAGCATTTT. V usage is TRBV3-1 (or the pseudogene TRBV3-2) and J usage is TRBJ1-5, with D perhaps TRBD1 (5 bases). The germline V and J ends were trimmed by 5 bases and 5 bases, with 16 bases remaining between them. From germline, CDR1 is LGHDT and CDR2 YNNKEL (reference sequence). CDR3 length equals 15 residues.

The V call is TRBV6-5, the J call TRBJ1-6; D perhaps matches TRBD1 (6 bases). CDR1 and CDR2 (germline): MNHEY, SVGAGI. The CDR3 runs 12 residues. V gave up 7 bases and J gave up 13 bases, with 14 bases separating them. CDR3 in amino acids: CASTLTGSPLHF. CDR3 bases: TGTGCCAGCACCCTGACAGGCTCCCCCCTCCACTTT.

The chain links TRBV6-5 to TRBJ1-1, with D maybe TRBD1 (6 bases). From germline, CDR1 is MNHEY and CDR2 SVGAGI. The CDR3 is 13 residues long. The V and J ends lost 6 bases and 1 base respectively, with 9 bases between them. CDR3 amino acids: CASSLTGNTEAFF. The CDR3 bases are TGTGCCAGCAGCCTGACAGGGAACACTGAAGCTTTCTTT.

V gene TRBV4-1 combines with J gene TRBJ1-1, with D possibly being TRBD1 (5 bases). V was clipped by 5 bases and J by 6 bases, with 16 bases between them. The CDR3 covers 14 residues. Germline-derived CDR1 and CDR2 are MGHRA and YSYEKL. In nucleotides, the CDR3 is TGCGCCAGCAGCTTTCTCGGGGGGAGAGCTGAAGCTTTCTTT. Translated, it gives CASSFLGGRAEAFF.

The chain recombines TRBV5-1 with TRBJ2-1; D not certain. Germline-derived CDR1 and CDR2 are SGHRS and YFSETQ. This CDR3 is built from 13 residues. Trimming shortened V by 1 base and J by 7 bases, and 9 bases separated the two germline ends. In DNA, the CDR3 is TGCGCCAGCAGCTTGCAAGGAGAGAATGAGCAGTTCTTC. It is translated as CASSLQGENEQFF.

This clone has only one observation. This rearrangement joins TRBV2 to TRBJ1-6, with D maybe TRBD1 (6 bases). The V and J ends lost 1 base and 8 bases respectively, with 15 bases between them. Germline values: CDR1 SNHLY, CDR2 FYNNEI. The CDR3 consists of 16 residues. The CDR3 reads CASSEGSSGGYSPLHF. As DNA, the CDR3 is TGTGCCAGCAGTGAAGGTTCGTCTGGGGGCTATTCACCCCTCCACTTT.

This clone showed up just once. The chain uses TRBV19 and TRBJ2-3, with 7 bases aligning to TRBD2. CDR1 LNHDA and CDR2 SQIVND come from the germline V gene (reference sequence). The CDR3 runs to 14 residues. The V gene end was trimmed by 6 bases and the J gene end by 2 bases; junction bases not matched to a gene: 5. The CDR3 DNA is TGTGCCAGTAGATGGGAGGGGCACACAGATACGCAGTATTTT. Its protein product is CASRWEGHTDTQYF.

This chain links TRBV24-1 with TRBJ1-1; D is perhaps TRBD1 (5 bases). CDR3 length: 13 amino acids. The germline CDR1 and CDR2 sequences are KGHDR and SFDVKD. The V gene lost 9 bases and the J gene lost 4 bases, with 14 bases spanning the gap. The CDR3 loop reads CATPAGGVTEAFF. The CDR3 region has the DNA TGTGCCACCCCCGCGGGGGGAGTCACTGAAGCTTTCTTT.

The CDR3 region is CASSYSTYQPQHF. CDR3 DNA sequence: TGTGCCAGCAGTTACTCAACTTACCAGCCCCAGCATTTT. The chain joins TRBV6-6 to TRBJ1-5; D not resolved. The germline V gene encodes CDR1 MNHNY and CDR2 SVGAGI (reference sequence). V was pared by 0 bases and J by 7 bases, with 7 bases between. CDR3 length equals 13 residues.

This chain uses TRBV28 with TRBJ1-4; TRBD1 matches at 7 bases. The germline V gene encodes CDR1 MDHEN and CDR2 SYDVKM. The CDR3 consists of 15 residues. Germline trimming cut 4 bases from V and 7 bases from J; bases unmatched to any gene: 9. CDR3 DNA sequence: TGTGCCAGCAGTTCGACAGGGTATTTGCCTGAAAAACTGTTTTTT. This gives the protein CASSSTGYLPEKLFF.

V gene TRBV3-1 (or the pseudogene TRBV3-2) combines with J gene TRBJ2-2; TRBD1 might be the D (6 bases). Germline V gives CDR1 LGHDT, CDR2 YNNKEL (reference sequence). The CDR3 has 15 amino acids. V lost 0 bases to trimming and J lost 6 bases, with 11 bases between them. CDR3: CASSQDYQGSGELFF. Here the CDR3 DNA reads TGTGCCAGCAGCCAAGATTACCAGGGGTCCGGGGAGCTGTTTTTT.